The clone carrying this T cell receptor beta chain was detected ten times or more. Trimming took 2 bases from V and 6 from J, leaving 7 bases between them. Germline-derived CDR1 and CDR2 are KGHSH and LQKENI. This CDR3 is 13 amino acids long. The record originates from a study of T cells in Graves' hyperthyroidism and ophthalmopathy. From RNA transcripts, TCR beta CDR3 regions were amplified. The study used the HTBI primer set for a first-round RT-PCR of the TCR CDR3. TCRdb used MiXCR to reprocess the multiplex PCR reads, holding one entry per CDR3 protein. The data show about 600,000 distinct CDR3 sequences, 13% to 15% seen once.

Source material: blood. This clonotype was sampled from a young woman with Graves' ophthalmopathy. V gene TRBV18 combines with J gene TRBJ1-4, with unresolved D. The CDR3 loop reads CASSPTGDEKLFF. The CDR3 region has the DNA TGTGCCAGCTCACCAACCGGGGATGAAAAACTGTTTTTT.